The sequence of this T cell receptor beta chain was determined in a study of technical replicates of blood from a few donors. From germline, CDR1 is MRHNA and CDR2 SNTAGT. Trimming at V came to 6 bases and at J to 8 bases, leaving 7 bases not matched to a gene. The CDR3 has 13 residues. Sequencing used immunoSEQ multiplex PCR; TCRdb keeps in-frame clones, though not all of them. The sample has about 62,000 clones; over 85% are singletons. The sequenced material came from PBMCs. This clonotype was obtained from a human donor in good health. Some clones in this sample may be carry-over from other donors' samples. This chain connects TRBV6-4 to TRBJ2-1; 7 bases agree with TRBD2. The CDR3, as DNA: TGTGCCAGCAGCCGGGAGGAAGGAGATGAGCAGTTCTTC. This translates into CASSREEGDEQFF.